This TCR beta chain originates from a study of beta chain features in type 1 diabetes. Turning to the study itself: Healthy donors and patients showed comparable age, gender and cell yields.

This clone was observed a few times. What it binds is unknown. Broader study findings: Naive, central memory and regulatory TCRB repertoires appeared more similar among patients than healthy donors. Significant though moderate, a shortening of TCRB CDR3s appeared in all four CD4+ subsets of Type 1 diabetes patients.

TCRB transcripts that were expressed got sequenced, as all of the isolated RNA had been reverse transcribed. Profiling relied on immunoSEQ multiplex PCR, and the TCRdb table lists in-frame clones only, not all of them. The sample lists around 350,000 clones, around 12% occurring once. The V and J ends lost 2 bases and 6 bases, in that order; junction bases with no gene match: 2. The CDR3 extends over 13 amino acids. The V gene's germline CDR1 is MDHEN and CDR2 SYDVKM. Sequencing input: naive CD4+ T cells from blood. This chain joins TRBV28 and TRBJ1-2; TRBD1 aligns across 8 bases. This clonotype was sampled from a man between 18 and 29 years old in good health. This CDR3 reads CASSLGQGHGYTF. Here the CDR3 DNA reads TGTGCCAGCAGTTTAGGACAGGGTCATGGCTACACCTTC.